This section outlines one T cell receptor beta chain sequence together with its context. The sample comes from a study of shared clonotypes between healthy human individuals. This table comes from immunoSEQ multiplex PCR, and its TCRdb copy is limited to in-frame clones, with some not included. The sample yields more than 2 million clones, approximately 96% seen once. Sequences were obtained from naive CD4+ T cells sorted from blood. Subset denoted: CD45RA+ positively selected. The origin of this receptor is a man aged 18 to 29 in good health.

CDR3 sequence reads: CTSSQDQDSLNSPLHF. As DNA, the CDR3 is TGCACCAGCAGCCAAGATCAGGACAGCTTAAATTCACCCCTCCACTTT. J is TRBJ1-6 and V is TRBV1; the D segment call TRBD1 is taken from the table without a DNA check. TRBV1 corresponds to a pseudogene. The CDR3 has 16 amino acids.